The 32 T cell receptor beta chains listed next were all sequenced from one sample in a study of blood T cell repertoires in COVID-19. Libraries were prepared by immunoSEQ multiplex PCR; TCRdb keeps only in-frame clonotypes and omits some of them. The sample has a few hundred thousand clones, about 88% seen once; the top ten hold about 9.9%. Sequenced sample: PBMCs or T cells enriched from blood (not recorded which). The origin of the receptors is a woman in her thirties or forties who had recovered from COVID-19.

This clone occurred once. This chain links TRBV5-6 with TRBJ2-5; D is ambiguous. This CDR3 has 12 amino acids. Looked up from germline, CDR1 is SGHDT and CDR2 is YYEEEE. Deletions cut 0 bases from V and 4 bases from J, with 4 bases between. CDR3 bases: TGTGCCAGCAGCTTGGCCATAGAGACCCAGTACTTC. This gives the protein CASSLAIETQYF.

The chain combines TRBV5-1 with TRBJ1-4; 10 nucleotides line up with TRBD1. Germline V gene lookup returns CDR1 SGHRS and CDR2 YFSETQ. After removal of 3 bases from V and 5 bases from J, the junction contained 7 bases not matched to a gene. The CDR3 has 16 residues. The CDR3, as DNA: TGCGCCAGCAGCTCTGTACGGACAGGGGGGAATGAAAAACTGTTTTTT. Its protein product is CASSSVRTGGNEKLFF.

The chain joins TRBV11-2 to TRBJ2-1, with D uncertain. The V gene lost 5 bases and the J gene lost 6 bases, with 14 bases spanning the gap. This CDR3 is built from 14 residues. CDR1 and CDR2 from the germline V gene are SGHAT and FQNNGV. CDR3 region: CASSQQSYRNEQFF. The DNA for the CDR3 is TGTGCCAGCAGCCAACAAAGTTATCGCAATGAGCAGTTCTTC.

This clone has only one observation. CDR3 nucleotides: TGTGCCACCCAGACAGACAACTATGGCTACACCTTC. Translation: CATQTDNYGYTF. The chain has TRBV2 and TRBJ1-2; D might be TRBD1 (5 bases). V gave up 10 bases and J gave up 2 bases, with 11 bases separating them. The CDR3 spans 12 residues. Germline V gives CDR1 SNHLY, CDR2 FYNNEI.

The genes are TRBV24-1 and TRBJ2-2, with 9 nucleotides matching TRBD1. V was clipped by 7 bases and J by 0 bases; unmatched bases: 11. The CDR3 contains 18 residues. Germline V gene sequence: CDR1 KGHDR, CDR2 SFDVKD. CDR3 DNA: TGTGCCACCAGCTCCCGGGACAGGGATCTCGCGAACACCGGGGAGCTGTTTTTT. Translation gives CATSSRDRDLANTGELFF.

The gene calls are TRBV28 and TRBJ2-7; D gene uncertain. V was trimmed by 1 base and J by 1 base, leaving 11 bases between them. Germline CDR1 is MDHEN and CDR2 is SYDVKM. The CDR3 runs 15 residues. The DNA of the CDR3 is TGTGCCAGCAGTTTATTCGATCCGCGGTCCTACGAGCAGTACTTC. Translating gives CASSLFDPRSYEQYF.

The V call is TRBV28, the J call TRBJ2-7, with D possibly being TRBD1 (6 bases). Germline assignment: CDR1 MDHEN and CDR2 SYDVKM. V dropped 2 bases and J dropped 3 bases, with 14 bases sitting between them. The CDR3 has 15 amino acids. DNA of the CDR3: TGTGCCAGCAGTTTAGCTGGGGGCCGGGGCTACGAGCAGTACTTC. It yields the protein CASSLAGGRGYEQYF.

This clone was seen just once. This sequence joins TRBV5-1 and TRBJ2-2; D possibly corresponds to TRBD2 (6 bases). Germline V gene lookup returns CDR1 SGHRS and CDR2 YFSETQ. The CDR3 is 15 residues long. The ends were cut back, 1 base at V and 4 bases at J, with 11 bases in the middle. CDR3 amino acids: CASSLSSGFTGELFF. The CDR3 DNA reads as TGCGCCAGCAGCTTGAGTAGCGGCTTCACCGGGGAGCTGTTTTTT.

The CDR3 DNA reads as TGTGCCAGCAGCCTATGGACAGGGCGGGACGGGGAGCTGTTTTTT. As protein: CASSLWTGRDGELFF. The V and J genes are TRBV7-9 and TRBJ2-2, with TRBD1 matching 8 bases. The CDR3 totals 15 residues. Germline assignment: CDR1 SEHNR and CDR2 FQNEAQ (reference sequence). J was trimmed by 7 bases and V by 5 bases; bases with no gene match: 9.

This sequence joins TRBV7-6 and TRBJ1-6; 8 bases match TRBD1. V was clipped by 5 bases and J by 6 bases; unmatched bases: 9. The CDR3 loop spans 16 amino acids. Germline CDR1 and CDR2: SGHVS and FNYEAQ. DNA of the CDR3: TGTGCCAGCAGCCGAGTGTACAGGGGGGGTAATTCACCCCTCCACTTT. It translates to CASSRVYRGGNSPLHF.

A single count supports this clone. The J gene is TRBJ2-7, the V gene TRBV11-1; weak D call: TRBD2 (6 bases). The CDR3 spans 12 residues. Trimming removed 3 bases at V and 7 bases at J, with 10 bases between. Germline V lookup: CDR1 SGHAT, CDR2 FQDESV (reference sequence). CDR3 sequence (DNA): TGTGCCAGCAGCTTCCCGGGGGATGAGCAGTACTTC. This codes for CASSFPGDEQYF.

The chain joins TRBV7-3 to TRBJ2-2; 11 nucleotides match TRBD2. The V and J ends lost 5 bases and 6 bases, in that order; junction bases with no gene match: 8. The CDR3 totals 16 residues. Germline V gene data show CDR1 as SGHTA and CDR2 as FQGTGA. The CDR3 region has the DNA TGTGCCAGCAGCGCCTTGCTAGCGGGAGGAGCCGGGGAGCTGTTTTTT. Its translation: CASSALLAGGAGELFF.

This chain connects TRBV10-3 to TRBJ2-1, with 11 nucleotides matching TRBD2. This CDR3 comprises 17 residues. Per the germline V gene, CDR1 is ENHRY and CDR2 is SYGVKD. With 4 bases clipped from V and 0 bases from J, the junction kept 5 bases outside the gene matches. CDR3 residues: CAISATSGESSYNEQFF. The DNA for the CDR3 is TGTGCCATCAGTGCGACTAGCGGGGAGAGCTCCTACAATGAGCAGTTCTTC.

The V call is TRBV3-1 (or the pseudogene TRBV3-2), the J call TRBJ2-1; D not resolved. V was trimmed by 1 base and J by 10 bases, leaving 5 bases between them. CDR3 length equals 11 residues. The germline gives CDR1 LGHDT, CDR2 YNNKEL (reference sequence). In DNA form, the CDR3 reads TGTGCCAGCAGCCAAGGCTACGAGCAGTTCTTC. This codes for CASSQGYEQFF.

The V call is TRBV30, the J call TRBJ1-6; 7 bases agree with TRBD1. Germline V gene lookup returns CDR1 GTSNPN and CDR2 SVGIG (reference sequence). J was trimmed by 14 bases and V by 3 bases; bases with no gene match: 10. The CDR3 is 13 amino acids. CDR3 in amino acids: CAWSPGGMVALHF. The CDR3 region has the DNA TGTGCCTGGAGCCCAGGGGGAATGGTGGCCCTCCACTTT.

V gene TRBV20-1 combines with J gene TRBJ1-6; D uncertain. CDR1 and CDR2 from the germline V gene are DFQATT and SNEGSKA (reference sequence). The V and J ends lost 5 bases and 6 bases respectively, with 5 bases between them. The length of the CDR3 is 11 residues. The CDR3 DNA sequence: TGCAGTGCTGTCAGTAATTCACCCCTCCACTTT. Translation: CSAVSNSPLHF.

The chain links TRBV7-2 to TRBJ2-3; 10 bases match TRBD2. The CDR3 sequence is 16 residues long. V trimming: 3 bases; J trimming: 5 bases; junction bases outside the gene matches: 8. CDR1 is SGHTA and CDR2 is FQGNSA in the germline V gene. The CDR3 loop is CASSLTTSGLRDTQYF. The DNA for the CDR3 is TGTGCCAGCAGCTTGACGACTAGCGGGCTTAGAGATACGCAGTATTTT.

The V and J genes are TRBV25-1 and TRBJ2-3; no clear D gene. V lost 5 bases and J 6 bases, leaving 3 bases between the germline ends. The germline CDR1 and CDR2 sequences are MGHDK and SYGVNS. The CDR3 runs 10 residues. CDR3 residues: CASSSDTQYF. The CDR3, as DNA: TGTGCCAGCAGTTCGGATACGCAGTATTTT.

This chain links TRBV6-6 with TRBJ2-2, with D perhaps matching TRBD2 (6 bases). The CDR3 length is 13 residues. Per the germline V gene, CDR1 is MNHNY and CDR2 is SVGAGI (reference sequence). The germline V and J ends were trimmed by 10 bases and 2 bases, with 11 bases remaining between them. CDR3 amino acids: CATGTSNTGELFF. CDR3 DNA: TGTGCCACGGGGACTTCCAACACCGGGGAGCTGTTTTTT.

The chain employs TRBV10-3 and TRBJ2-2, with D possibly matching TRBD1 (5 bases). Trimming pared 6 bases from V and 0 bases from J, leaving 14 bases between. The CDR3 is made up of 16 amino acids. The germline CDR1 and CDR2 sequences are ENHRY and SYGVKD. The DNA for the CDR3 is TGTGCCATCAGGGACACCAACTACTCGAACACCGGGGAGCTGTTTTTT. Its protein product is CAIRDTNYSNTGELFF.

J is TRBJ1-4 and V is TRBV11-2, with D possibly matching TRBD1 (6 bases). CDR1 is SGHAT, CDR2 FQNNGV, per germline. The CDR3 length is 14 residues. V lost 1 base and J 9 bases, leaving 12 bases between the germline ends. CDR3 region: CASSLVAGQQKLFF. The CDR3 DNA is TGTGCCAGCAGCTTAGTAGCCGGACAGCAAAAACTGTTTTTT.

This chain joins TRBV11-3 and TRBJ1-5; D might be TRBD1 (5 bases). V was cut by 5 bases and J by 5 bases, with 10 bases left in between. Germline lookup yields CDR1 SGHNT and CDR2 YENEEA. The CDR3 consists of 13 residues. CDR3 in DNA: TGTGCCAGCAGCCCGGGGGGGGATCAGCCCCAGCATTTT. This encodes CASSPGGDQPQHF.

This chain joins TRBV9 and TRBJ2-1; D may be TRBD1 (6 bases). CDR3 length: 14 amino acids. V lost 5 bases to trimming and J lost 2 bases, with 11 bases between them. Germline CDR1 SGDLS, CDR2 YYNGEE. CDR3 amino acids: CASSPQGTYNEQFF. In DNA form, the CDR3 reads TGTGCCAGCAGTCCTCAGGGGACCTACAATGAGCAGTTCTTC.

This sequence joins TRBV2 and TRBJ2-1, with 8 bases identical to TRBD2. This CDR3 contains 16 residues. Germline V lookup: CDR1 SNHLY, CDR2 FYNNEI. Trimming took 3 bases from V and 2 from J; bases not matched to a gene: 6. CDR3: CASSEVAGITYNEQFF. CDR3 DNA sequence: TGTGCCAGCAGTGAGGTAGCGGGGATAACCTACAATGAGCAGTTCTTC.

This clone was seen more than once but under ten times. The chain employs TRBV7-8 and TRBJ2-7; TRBD2 is a possible D gene (6 bases). The V and J ends lost 3 bases and 3 bases respectively, with 15 bases between them. Germline V CDR1 and CDR2: SGHVS, FQNEAQ. This CDR3 is built from 15 residues. The CDR3 DNA reads as TGTGCCAGCAGCTTTTCTTCGGGACTCTTCTACGAGCAGTACTTC. This translates into CASSFSSGLFYEQYF.

This chain uses TRBV28 with TRBJ2-1; 7 positions agree with TRBD1. Germline-derived CDR1 and CDR2 are MDHEN and SYDVKM. J gave up 1 base and V 10 bases, and 13 bases lay outside the gene matches. The CDR3 runs 16 residues. CDR3: CATAGLGQNSYNEQFF. In DNA form, the CDR3 reads TGTGCCACCGCTGGTCTGGGACAGAATTCCTACAATGAGCAGTTCTTC.

The V gene is TRBV6-2 or TRBV6-3, the J gene TRBJ1-5, with a weak D call TRBD1 (6 bases). From germline, CDR1 is MNHEY and CDR2 SVGEGT. Trimming removed 2 bases from V and 3 bases from J, with 11 bases in between. This CDR3 is 15 amino acids long. CDR3 in amino acids: CASSYAGGVNQPQHF. The CDR3 bases are TGTGCCAGCAGTTACGCGGGGGGCGTCAATCAGCCCCAGCATTTT.

CDR3 loop: CASSYTGATEAFF. The CDR3 nucleotides are TGTGCCAGCAGCTACACAGGGGCCACTGAAGCTTTCTTT. This chain joins TRBV7-9 and TRBJ1-1, with 7 bases identical to TRBD1. CDR1 is SEHNR, CDR2 FQNEAQ, per germline (reference sequence). This CDR3 is built from 13 residues. Trimming removed 4 bases from V and 4 bases from J; junction bases left unmatched: 3. Variable domain in full (rest from reference TRBV7-9 and TRBJ1-1): DTGVSQNPRHKITKRGQNVTFRCDPISEHNRLYWYRQTLGQGPEFLTYFQNEAQLEKSRLLSDRFSAERPKGSFSTLEIQRTEQGDSAMYLCASSYTGATEAFFGQGTRLTVV.

The chain couples TRBV18 to TRBJ2-1, with TRBD2 matching over 8 bases. Germline lookup yields CDR1 KGHSH and CDR2 LQKENI. The V gene end was trimmed by 0 bases and the J gene end by 6 bases; junction bases not matched to a gene: 4. The CDR3 consists of 15 residues. Written as DNA, the CDR3 is TGTGCCAGCTCACCACCCCGGGAGGGTTCCAATGAGCAGTTCTTC. This encodes CASSPPREGSNEQFF. The full variable domain, completed using reference TRBV18 and TRBJ2-1, is NAGVMQNPRHLVRRRGQEARLRCSPMKGHSHVYWYRQLPEEGLKFMVYLQKENIIDESGMPKERFSAEFPKEGPSILRIQQVVRGDSAAYFCASSPPREGSNEQFFGPGTRLTVL.

The CDR3 bases are TGTGCCACCAGTGATTTAACAGTGGAGGCCACCGGGGAGCTGTTTTTT. Translation gives CATSDLTVEATGELFF. This chain joins TRBV24-1 and TRBJ2-2, with D perhaps TRBD2 (5 bases). Trimming cost V 1 base and J 4 bases, with 12 bases left between them. The CDR3 runs 16 residues. Germline assignment: CDR1 KGHDR and CDR2 SFDVKD.

This chain connects TRBV30 to TRBJ1-6; weak D call: TRBD1 (6 bases). Looked up from germline, CDR1 is GTSNPN and CDR2 is SVGIG (reference sequence). V was trimmed by 1 base and J by 7 bases, leaving 11 bases between them. This CDR3 comprises 14 residues. CDR3 residues: CAWSAGGRNSPLHF. Here the CDR3 DNA reads TGTGCCTGGAGTGCCGGGGGGCGAAATTCACCCCTCCACTTT.

V usage is TRBV7-8 and J usage is TRBJ1-4, with a possible D match to TRBD1 (5 bases). This CDR3 is built from 15 residues. Germline CDR1 and CDR2: SGHVS and FQNEAQ. The V gene lost 1 base and the J gene lost 4 bases, with 10 bases spanning the gap. CDR3 sequence (DNA): TGTGCCAGCAGCTTAGTCGGGGGGATTAATGAAAAACTGTTTTTT. This gives the protein CASSLVGGINEKLFF.